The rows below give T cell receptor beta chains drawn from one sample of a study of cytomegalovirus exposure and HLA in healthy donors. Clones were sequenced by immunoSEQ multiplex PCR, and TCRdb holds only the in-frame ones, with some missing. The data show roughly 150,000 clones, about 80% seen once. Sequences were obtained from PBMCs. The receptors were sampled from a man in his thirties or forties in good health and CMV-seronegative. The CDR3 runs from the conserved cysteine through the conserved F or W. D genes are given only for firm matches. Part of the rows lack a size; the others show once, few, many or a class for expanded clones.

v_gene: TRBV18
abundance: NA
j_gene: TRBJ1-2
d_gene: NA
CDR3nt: TGTGCCAGCTCACCTGTCGTGGGGGAGGTAAACTATGGCTACACCTTC
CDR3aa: CASSPVVGEVNYGYTF

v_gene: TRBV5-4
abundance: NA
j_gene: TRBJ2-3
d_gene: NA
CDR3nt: TGTGCCAGCAGAACCGCATCGGGCACAGATACGCAGTATTTT
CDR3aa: CASRTASGTDTQYF

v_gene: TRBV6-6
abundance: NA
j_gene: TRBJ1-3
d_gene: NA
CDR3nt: TGTGCCAGCAGCCAGACCCCTGACGGGGGAAGTGGGTTT
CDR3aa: CASSQTPDGGSGF

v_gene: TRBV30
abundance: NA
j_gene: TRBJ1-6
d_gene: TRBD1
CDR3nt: TGTGCCTGGACCTATTTAAGGGGGCATGTTAATTCACCCCTCCACTTT
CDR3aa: CAWTYLRGHVNSPLHF

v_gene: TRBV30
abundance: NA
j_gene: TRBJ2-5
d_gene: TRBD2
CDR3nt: TGTGCCTGGAGTGCGGCTAGCGGGAGGTTTGAGACCCAGTACTTC
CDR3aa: CAWSAASGRFETQYF

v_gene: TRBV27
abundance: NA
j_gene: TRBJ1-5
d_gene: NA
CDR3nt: TGTGCCAGCAGTTTAGATGACGAGGGAAGCAATCAGCCCCAGCATTTT
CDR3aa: CASSLDDEGSNQPQHF

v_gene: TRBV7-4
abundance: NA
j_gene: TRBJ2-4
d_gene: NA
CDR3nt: TGTGCCAGCAGCCTAGCATTACAGGGTGCCAAAAACATTCAGTACTTC
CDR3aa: CASSLALQGAKNIQYF

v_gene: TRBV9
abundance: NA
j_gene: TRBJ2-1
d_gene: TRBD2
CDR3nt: TGTGCCAGCAGCCCCTTGAGGGCTAGCGGCTCCTACAATGAGCAGTTCTTC
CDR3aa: CASSPLRASGSYNEQFF

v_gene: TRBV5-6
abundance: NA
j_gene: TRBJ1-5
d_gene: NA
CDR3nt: TGTGCCAGCAGCGTTCAGGATCAGCCCCAGCATTTT
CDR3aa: CASSVQDQPQHF

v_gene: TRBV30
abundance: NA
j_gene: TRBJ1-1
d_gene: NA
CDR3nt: TGTGCCTGGAGTCTGGAGGTGGACACTGAAGCTTTCTTT
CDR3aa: CAWSLEVDTEAFF

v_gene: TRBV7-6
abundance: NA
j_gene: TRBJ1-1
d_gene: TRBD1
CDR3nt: TGTGCCAGCAGCCTCGGGACAGAGAACCAAGCTTTCTTT
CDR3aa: CASSLGTENQAFF

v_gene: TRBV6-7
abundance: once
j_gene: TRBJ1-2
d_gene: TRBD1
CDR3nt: TGTGCCAGCAGTTACGCCGGGGGCAGGGGGCGTTCTTATGGCTACACCTTC
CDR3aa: CASSYAGGRGRSYGYTF

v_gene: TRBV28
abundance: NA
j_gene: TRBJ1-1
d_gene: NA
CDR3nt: TGTGCCAGCATCATTGGGGGGGCTCTGGAGACTGAAGCTTTCTTT
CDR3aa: CASIIGGALETEAFF

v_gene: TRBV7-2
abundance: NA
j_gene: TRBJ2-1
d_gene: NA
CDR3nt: TGTGCCAGCAGGCTGGGGGGGCCACGGCAAGAGCAGTTCTTC
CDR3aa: CASRLGGPRQEQFF

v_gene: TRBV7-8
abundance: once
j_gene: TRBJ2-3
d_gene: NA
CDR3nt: TGTGCCAGCAGCTATACCCTCGACAGTGGGGGGGATACGCAGTATTTT
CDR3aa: CASSYTLDSGGDTQYF

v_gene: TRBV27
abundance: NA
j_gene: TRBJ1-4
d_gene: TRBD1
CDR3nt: TGTGCCAGCAGGTTGACAGGGGTTGAAAAACTGTTTTTT
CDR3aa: CASRLTGVEKLFF

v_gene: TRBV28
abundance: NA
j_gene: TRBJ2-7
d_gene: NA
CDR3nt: TGTGCCAGCAGTTTGACTAGAAAGTACGAGCAGTACTTC
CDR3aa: CASSLTRKYEQYF

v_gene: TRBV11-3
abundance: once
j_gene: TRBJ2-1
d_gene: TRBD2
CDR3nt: TGTGCCAGCAGCTTAGTTGGCGGGAGGGCCGGGAATGAGCAGTTCTTC
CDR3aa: CASSLVGGRAGNEQFF

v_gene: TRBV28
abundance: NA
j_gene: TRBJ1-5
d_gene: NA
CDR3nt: TGTGCCAGCAGGCCTGGACAAGGCAGCAATCAGCCCCAGCATTTT
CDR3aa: CASRPGQGSNQPQHF

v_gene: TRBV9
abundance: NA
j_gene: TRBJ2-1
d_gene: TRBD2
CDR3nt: TGTGCCAGCAGCCCTCAGGGGACTAGCTCCTACAATGAGCAGTTCTTC
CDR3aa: CASSPQGTSSYNEQFF

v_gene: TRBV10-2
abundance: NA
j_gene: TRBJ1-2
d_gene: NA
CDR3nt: TGCGCCAGCAGTGAGTCGTCTGGCATTCCAAACTATGGCTACACCTTC
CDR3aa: CASSESSGIPNYGYTF

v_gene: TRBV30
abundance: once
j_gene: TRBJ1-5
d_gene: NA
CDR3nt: TGTGCCTGGAGTGTGAGCCGGTACAATCAGCCCCAGCATTTT
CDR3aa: CAWSVSRYNQPQHF

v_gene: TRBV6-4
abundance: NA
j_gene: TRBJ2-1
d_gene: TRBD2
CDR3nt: TGTGCCAGCAGTTTAGAGGCGGGGGGAGACAATGAGCAGTTCTTC
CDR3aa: CASSLEAGGDNEQFF

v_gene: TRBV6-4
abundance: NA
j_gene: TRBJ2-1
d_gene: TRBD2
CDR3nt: TGTGCCAGCAGTGAGACTAGCGGAGCCTACAATGAGCAGTTCTTC
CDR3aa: CASSETSGAYNEQFF

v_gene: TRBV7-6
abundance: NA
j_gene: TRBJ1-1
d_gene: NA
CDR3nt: TGTGCCAGCAGCTTAGGAGGAGGTCTCTCGGCCTACACTGAAGCTTTCTTT
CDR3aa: CASSLGGGLSAYTEAFF

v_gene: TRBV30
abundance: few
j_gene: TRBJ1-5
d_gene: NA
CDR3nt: TGTGCCTGGAGTGTTCGAGGGTTGGTAAGTCAGCCCCAGCATTTT
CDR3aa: CAWSVRGLVSQPQHF

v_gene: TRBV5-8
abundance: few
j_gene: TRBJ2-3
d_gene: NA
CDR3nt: TGTGCCAGCAGCTTGACTAAGACTTCCTCAGATACGCAGTATTTT
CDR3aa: CASSLTKTSSDTQYF

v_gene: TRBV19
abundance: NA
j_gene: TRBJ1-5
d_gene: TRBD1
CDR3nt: TGTGCCAGTAGTACCGGGACAGGGGGGGGAATGAGCAATCAGCCCCAGCATTTT
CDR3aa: CASSTGTGGGMSNQPQHF

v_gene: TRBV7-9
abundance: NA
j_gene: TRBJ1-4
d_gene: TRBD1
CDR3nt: TGTGCCAGCAGCCCCGGGACAGCCTCCGGGAAACTGTTTTTT
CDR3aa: CASSPGTASGKLFF

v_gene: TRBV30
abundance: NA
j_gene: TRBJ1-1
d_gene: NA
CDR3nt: TGTGCCTGGAGAGGCCCGAGGGGGACTGAAGCTTTCTTT
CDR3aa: CAWRGPRGTEAFF

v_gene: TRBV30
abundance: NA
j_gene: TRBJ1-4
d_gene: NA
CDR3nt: TGTGCCTGGAACGGGGAAGGTGAAAAACTGTTTTTT
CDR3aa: CAWNGEGEKLFF

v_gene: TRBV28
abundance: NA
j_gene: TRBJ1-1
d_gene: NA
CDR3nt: TGTGCCAGCAAAGGGGCTCTACGCGCTTTCTTT
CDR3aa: CASKGALRAFF

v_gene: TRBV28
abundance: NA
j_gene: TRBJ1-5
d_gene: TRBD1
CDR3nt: TGTGCCAGCAGCTCTGGACAGGGGGATCAGCCCCAGCATTTT
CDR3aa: CASSSGQGDQPQHF

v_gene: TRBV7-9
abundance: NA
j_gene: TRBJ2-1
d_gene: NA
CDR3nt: TGTGCCAGCCAGATTGCGGCCTCAACCTACAATGAGCAGTTCTTC
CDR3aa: CASQIAASTYNEQFF

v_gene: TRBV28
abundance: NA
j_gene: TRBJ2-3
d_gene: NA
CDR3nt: TGTGCCAGCAGCCCCGCCGGGCAGGATAGAGGGGATACGCAGTATTTT
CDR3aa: CASSPAGQDRGDTQYF

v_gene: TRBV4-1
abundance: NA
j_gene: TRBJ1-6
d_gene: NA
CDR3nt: TGCGCCAGCAGCCAAGATGTAAGGGGTTATTCACCCCTCCACTTT
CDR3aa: CASSQDVRGYSPLHF

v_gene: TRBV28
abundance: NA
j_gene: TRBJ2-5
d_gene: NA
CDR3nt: TGTGCCAGCAGTTTTGCCGCGGAGACCCAGTACTTC
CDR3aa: CASSFAAETQYF

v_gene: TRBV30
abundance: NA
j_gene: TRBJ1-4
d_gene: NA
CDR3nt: TGTGCCTGGAGTCTCAGGCCGGAAAAACTGTTTTTT
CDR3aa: CAWSLRPEKLFF

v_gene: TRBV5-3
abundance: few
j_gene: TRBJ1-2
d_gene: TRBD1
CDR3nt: TGTGCCAGAAGTTACCGGGACAGGGGGCACGGCTACACCTTC
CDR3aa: CARSYRDRGHGYTF